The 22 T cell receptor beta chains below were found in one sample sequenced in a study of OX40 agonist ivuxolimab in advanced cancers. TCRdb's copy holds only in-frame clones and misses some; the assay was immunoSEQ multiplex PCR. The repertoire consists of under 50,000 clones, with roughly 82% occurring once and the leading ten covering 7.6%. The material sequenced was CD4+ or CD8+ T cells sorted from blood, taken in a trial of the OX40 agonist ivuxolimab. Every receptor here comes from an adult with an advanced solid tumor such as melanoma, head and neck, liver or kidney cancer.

The CDR3 reads CASSPSFGGGEGEQFF. For the CDR3, the DNA is TGTGCCAGCTCACCATCCTTTGGAGGGGGCGAAGGAGAGCAGTTCTTC. The rearrangement links TRBV18 to TRBJ2-1; D may be TRBD1 (7 bases). Per germline, CDR1 KGHSH and CDR2 LQKENI. CDR3 length: 16 residues. The V and J ends lost 2 bases and 10 bases respectively, with 21 bases between them. Full variable domain (outside the CDR3, taken from reference TRBV18 and TRBJ2-1): NAGVMQNPRHLVRRRGQEARLRCSPMKGHSHVYWYRQLPEEGLKFMVYLQKENIIDESGMPKERFSAEFPKEGPSILRIQQVVRGDSAAYFCASSPSFGGGEGEQFFGPGTRLTVL.

This CDR3 is CASRGRNSYEQYF. The CDR3 bases are TGCGCCAGCCGTGGCAGGAACTCCTACGAGCAGTACTTC. The chain is built from TRBV10-2 and TRBJ2-7; no firm D call. V was clipped by 8 bases and J by 0 bases, with 11 bases between them. Germline V CDR1 and CDR2: WSHSY, SAAADI. The CDR3 is made up of 13 amino acids.

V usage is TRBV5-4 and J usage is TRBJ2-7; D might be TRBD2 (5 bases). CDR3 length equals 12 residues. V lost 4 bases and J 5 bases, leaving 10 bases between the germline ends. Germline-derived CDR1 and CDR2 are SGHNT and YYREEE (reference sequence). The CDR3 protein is CASSVTGNEQYF. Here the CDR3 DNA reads TGTGCCAGCAGCGTGACGGGGAACGAGCAGTACTTC.

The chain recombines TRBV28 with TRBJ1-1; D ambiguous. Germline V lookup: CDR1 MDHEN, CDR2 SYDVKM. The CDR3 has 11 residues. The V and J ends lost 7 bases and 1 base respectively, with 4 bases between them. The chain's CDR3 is CASMENTEAFF. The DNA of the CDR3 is TGTGCCAGCATGGAGAACACTGAAGCTTTCTTT.

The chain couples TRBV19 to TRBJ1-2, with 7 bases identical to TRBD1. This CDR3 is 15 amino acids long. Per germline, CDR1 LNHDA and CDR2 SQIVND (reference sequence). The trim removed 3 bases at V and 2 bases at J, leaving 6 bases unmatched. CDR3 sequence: CASSISPQGNYGYTF. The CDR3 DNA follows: TGTGCCAGTAGTATCAGCCCACAGGGGAACTATGGCTACACCTTC.

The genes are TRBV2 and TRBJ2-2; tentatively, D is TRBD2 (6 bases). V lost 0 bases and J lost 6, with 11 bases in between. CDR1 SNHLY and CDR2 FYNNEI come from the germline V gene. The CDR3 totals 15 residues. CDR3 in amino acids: CASSEASGLSGELFF. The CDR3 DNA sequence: TGTGCCAGCAGTGAAGCCAGCGGGCTATCCGGGGAGCTGTTTTTT.

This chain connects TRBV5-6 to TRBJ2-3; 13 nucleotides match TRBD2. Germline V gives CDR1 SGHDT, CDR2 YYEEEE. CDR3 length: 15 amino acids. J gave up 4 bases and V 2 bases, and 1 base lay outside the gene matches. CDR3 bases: TGTGCCAGCAGCTTAGGACTAGCGGGAGCAGATACGCAGTATTTT. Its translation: CASSLGLAGADTQYF.

CDR3 region: CASRRDINTEAFF. The CDR3 coding sequence is TGTGCCAGCAGAAGGGATATTAACACTGAAGCTTTCTTT. The V call is TRBV2, the J call TRBJ1-1; D call uncertain. Germline loops: CDR1 SNHLY, CDR2 FYNNEI. The V and J ends lost 6 bases and 2 bases respectively, with 10 bases between them. The CDR3 totals 13 residues.

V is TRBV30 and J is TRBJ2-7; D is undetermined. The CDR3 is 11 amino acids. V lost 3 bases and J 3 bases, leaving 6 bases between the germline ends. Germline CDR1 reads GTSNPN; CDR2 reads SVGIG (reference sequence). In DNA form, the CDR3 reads TGTGCCTGGAGGAAGGTCTACGAGCAGTACTTC. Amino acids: CAWRKVYEQYF.

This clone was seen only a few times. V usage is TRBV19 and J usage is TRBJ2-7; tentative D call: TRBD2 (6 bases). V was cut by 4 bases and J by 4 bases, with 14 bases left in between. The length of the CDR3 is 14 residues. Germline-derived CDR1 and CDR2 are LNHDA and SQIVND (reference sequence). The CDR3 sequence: CASSRGGKWYEQYF. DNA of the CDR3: TGTGCCAGTAGTAGGGGCGGGAAGTGGTACGAGCAGTACTTC.

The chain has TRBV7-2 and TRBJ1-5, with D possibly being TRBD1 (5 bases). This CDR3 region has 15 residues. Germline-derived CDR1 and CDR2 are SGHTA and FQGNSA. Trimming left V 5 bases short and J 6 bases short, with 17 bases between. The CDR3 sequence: CASSPKSGDGQPQHF. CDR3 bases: TGTGCCAGCAGCCCGAAATCGGGGGACGGTCAGCCCCAGCATTTT.

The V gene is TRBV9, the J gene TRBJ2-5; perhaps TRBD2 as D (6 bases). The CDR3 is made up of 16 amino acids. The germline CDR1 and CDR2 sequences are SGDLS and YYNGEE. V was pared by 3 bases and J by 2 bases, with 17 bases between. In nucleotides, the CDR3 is TGTGCCAGCAGCGACGACCGCGGGGCGGGTCAAGAGACCCAGTACTTC. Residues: CASSDDRGAGQETQYF.

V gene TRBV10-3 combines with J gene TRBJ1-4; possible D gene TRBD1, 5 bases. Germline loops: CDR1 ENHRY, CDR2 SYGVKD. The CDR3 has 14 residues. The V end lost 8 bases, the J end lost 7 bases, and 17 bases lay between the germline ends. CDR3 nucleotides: TGTGCCATCGGGGGGTCAGGGTACGGTGAAAAACTGTTTTTT. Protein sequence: CAIGGSGYGEKLFF.

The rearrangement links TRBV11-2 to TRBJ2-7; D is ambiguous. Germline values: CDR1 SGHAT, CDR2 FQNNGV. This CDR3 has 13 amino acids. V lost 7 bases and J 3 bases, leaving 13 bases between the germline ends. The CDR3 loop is CASTLGDYYEQYF. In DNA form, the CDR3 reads TGTGCCAGCACCCTAGGCGATTACTACGAGCAGTACTTC. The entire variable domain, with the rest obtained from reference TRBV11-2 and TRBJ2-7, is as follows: EAGVAQSPRYKIIEKRQSVAFWCNPISGHATLYWYQQILGQGPKLLIQFQNNGVVDDSQLPKDRFSAERLKGVDSTLKIQPAKLEDSAVYLCASTLGDYYEQYFGPGTRLTVT.

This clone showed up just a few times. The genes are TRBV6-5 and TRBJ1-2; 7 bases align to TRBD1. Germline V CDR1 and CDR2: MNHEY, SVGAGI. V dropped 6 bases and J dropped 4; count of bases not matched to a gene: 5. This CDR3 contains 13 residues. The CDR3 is CASRAGQLYGYTF. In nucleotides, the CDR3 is TGTGCCAGCAGAGCGGGACAGCTCTATGGCTACACCTTC.

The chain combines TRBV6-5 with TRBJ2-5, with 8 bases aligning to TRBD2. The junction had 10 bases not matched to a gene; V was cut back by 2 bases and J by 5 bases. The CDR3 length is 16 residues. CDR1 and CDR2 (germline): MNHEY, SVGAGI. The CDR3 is CASSYGLTGGRETQYF. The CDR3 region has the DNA TGTGCCAGCAGTTACGGGTTGACGGGAGGGCGGGAGACCCAGTACTTC.

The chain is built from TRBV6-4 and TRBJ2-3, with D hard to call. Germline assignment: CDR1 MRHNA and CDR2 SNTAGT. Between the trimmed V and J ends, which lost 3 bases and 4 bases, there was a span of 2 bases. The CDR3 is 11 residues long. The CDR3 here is CASSEADTQYF. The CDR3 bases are TGTGCCAGCAGTGAAGCAGATACGCAGTATTTT.

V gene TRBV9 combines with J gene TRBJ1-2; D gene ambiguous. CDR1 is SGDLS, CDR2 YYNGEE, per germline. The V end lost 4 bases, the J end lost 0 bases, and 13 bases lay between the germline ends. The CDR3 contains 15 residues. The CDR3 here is CASSTGVRSNYGYTF. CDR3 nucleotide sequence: TGTGCCAGCAGCACTGGGGTTCGTTCTAACTATGGCTACACCTTC.

DNA of the CDR3: TGTGCCAGTAGCCTAGCGGGAGTGGGGGAGACCCAGTACTTC. This translates into CASSLAGVGETQYF. V and J are TRBV19 and TRBJ2-5; 10 bases align to TRBD2. CDR3 size: 14 residues. After removal of 6 bases from V and 5 bases from J, the junction contained 6 bases not matched to a gene. From germline, CDR1 is LNHDA and CDR2 SQIVND (reference sequence).

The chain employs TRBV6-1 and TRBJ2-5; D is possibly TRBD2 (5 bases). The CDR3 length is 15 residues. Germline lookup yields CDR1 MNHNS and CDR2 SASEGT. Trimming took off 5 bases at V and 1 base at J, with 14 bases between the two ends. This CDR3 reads CASSLSRGFQETQYF. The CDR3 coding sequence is TGTGCCAGCAGTCTGTCTCGGGGATTCCAAGAGACCCAGTACTTC.

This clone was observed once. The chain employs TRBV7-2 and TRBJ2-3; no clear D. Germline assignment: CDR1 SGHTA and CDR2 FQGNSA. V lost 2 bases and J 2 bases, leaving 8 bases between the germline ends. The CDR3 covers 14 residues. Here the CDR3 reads CASSLFPTTDTQYF. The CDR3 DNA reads TGTGCCAGCAGCTTATTCCCAACCACAGATACGCAGTATTTT.

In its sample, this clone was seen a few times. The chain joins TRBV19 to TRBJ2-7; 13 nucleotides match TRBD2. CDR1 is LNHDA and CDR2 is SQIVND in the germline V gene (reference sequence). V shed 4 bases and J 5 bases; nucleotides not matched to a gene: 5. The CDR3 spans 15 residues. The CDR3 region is CASSTRGLAGDEQYF. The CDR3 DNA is TGTGCCAGTAGTACCCGAGGACTAGCGGGAGACGAGCAGTACTTC.